This TCR beta chain appears in the sequencing data of a study of T cell changes during pregnancy in multiple sclerosis. The CDR3 spans 14 residues. Germline CDR1 and CDR2: MNHNY and SVGAGI (reference sequence). V was cut by 4 bases and J by 2 bases, with 8 bases left in between. Profiling relied on immunoSEQ multiplex PCR, and the TCRdb table lists in-frame clones only, not all of them. Among about 44,000 clones listed, about 88% were seen once. Specimen: CD4+ T cells from peripheral blood mononuclear cells, collected after pregnancy. The chain uses TRBV6-6 and TRBJ1-4; a possible D gene is TRBD1 (5 bases). This TCR was recovered from a female donor with multiple sclerosis, enrolled in a pregnancy study. Here the CDR3 reads CASSFRGTNEKLFF. The CDR3, as DNA: TGTGCCAGCAGTTTTCGGGGGACTAATGAAAAACTGTTTTTT.